Detailed here is one T cell receptor beta chain. The CDR3 end shows no conserved phenylalanine or tryptophan, and so a read error is likely. The DNA is left out, because the CDR3 cannot be placed on it with certainty; the CDR3 is given as TCRdb lists it. Unsorted bulk tissue, about 19-31 mg of it, served as the source for co-extraction of RNA and DNA. Starting material of 400 to 600 ng total RNA yielded TCR beta cDNA via a constant-region primer. Libraries covering TCR beta were generated through three nested multiplex PCR rounds (using a slightly modified ARM-PCR). In the first two PCR rounds, TRBV1-TRBV30 forward primers were paired with a C-beta reverse primer, and each round lasted about 9 cycles. MiXCR, run by TCRdb on the multiplex PCR reads, gives a single entry per CDR3 protein. The data hold about 75,000 distinct CDR3 sequences, with 69% observed a single time. The CDR3 is 15 amino acids long, termini counted. CDR1 and CDR2 from the germline V gene are MGHDK and SYGVNS.

The data were obtained in a study of tumor-infiltrating lymphocytes in primary liver carcinoma. The sequenced sample consisted of tumor-adjacent normal liver tissue. This receptor was taken from a man aged 35 to 55 with primary liver carcinoma and hepatitis B virus infection. V usage is TRBV25-1 and J usage is TRBJ2-7; the D call of TRBD1 is as the table states it, not checked on the DNA. The CDR3 here is CASSERAGFYDEQNL.